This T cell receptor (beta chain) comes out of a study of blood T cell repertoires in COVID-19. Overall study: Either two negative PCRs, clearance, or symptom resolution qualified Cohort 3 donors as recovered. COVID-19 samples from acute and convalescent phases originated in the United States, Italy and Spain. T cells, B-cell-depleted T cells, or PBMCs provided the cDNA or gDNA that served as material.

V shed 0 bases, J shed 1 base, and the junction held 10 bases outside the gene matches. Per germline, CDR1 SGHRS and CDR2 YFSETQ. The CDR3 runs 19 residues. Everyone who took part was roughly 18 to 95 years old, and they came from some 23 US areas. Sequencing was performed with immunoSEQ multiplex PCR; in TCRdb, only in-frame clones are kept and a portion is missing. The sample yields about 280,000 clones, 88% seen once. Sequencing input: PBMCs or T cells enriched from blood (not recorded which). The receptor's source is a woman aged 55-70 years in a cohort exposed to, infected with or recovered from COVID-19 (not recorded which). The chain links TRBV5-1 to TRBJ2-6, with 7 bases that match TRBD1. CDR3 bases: TGCGCCAGCAGCTTGGTGGACAGGTTGGGCCTATCTGGGGCCAACGTCCTGACTTTC. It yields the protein CASSLVDRLGLSGANVLTF.